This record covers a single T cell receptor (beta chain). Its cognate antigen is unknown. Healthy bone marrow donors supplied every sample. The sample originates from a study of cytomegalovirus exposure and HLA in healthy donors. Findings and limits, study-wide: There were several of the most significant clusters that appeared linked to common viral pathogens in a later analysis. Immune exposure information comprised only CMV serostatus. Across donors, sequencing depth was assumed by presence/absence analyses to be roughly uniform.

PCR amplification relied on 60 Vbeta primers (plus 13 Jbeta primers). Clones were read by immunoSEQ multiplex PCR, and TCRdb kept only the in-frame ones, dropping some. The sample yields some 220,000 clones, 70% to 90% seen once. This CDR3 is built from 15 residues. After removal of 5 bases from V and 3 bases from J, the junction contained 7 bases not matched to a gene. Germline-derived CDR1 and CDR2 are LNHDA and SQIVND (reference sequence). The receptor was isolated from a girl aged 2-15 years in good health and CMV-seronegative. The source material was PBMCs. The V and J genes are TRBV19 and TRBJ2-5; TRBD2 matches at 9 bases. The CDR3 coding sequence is TGTGCCAGTAGTCCAAAGACTAGCGGTGAAGAGACCCAGTACTTC. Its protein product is CASSPKTSGEETQYF. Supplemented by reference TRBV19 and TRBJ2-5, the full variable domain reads DGGITQSPKYLFRKEGQNVTLSCEQNLNHDAMYWYRQDPGQGLRLIYYSQIVNDFQKGDIAEGYSVSREKKESFPLTVTSAQKNPTAFYLCASSPKTSGEETQYFGPGTRLLVL.